Described below is a single TCR beta chain sequence and its context. Its antigen is not identified. The data derive from a study of T cells after yellow fever vaccination. Study results and caveats: On re-exposure, the response was weaker but peaked faster, at day 5 versus 15. The study noted that FACS-sorted repertoires could contain abundant clonotypes contaminating from the bulk population. Reappearing after the booster were most of the clones from primary vaccination (roughly 96% CD4, approximately 89% CD8). Of the clonotypes, a small share occurred in both CD4 and CD8 compartments.

TCRdb recomputed calls from the 5' RACE reads with MiXCR, one row per CDR3 protein. Here the sample spans 100,000 to 150,000 distinct CDR3 sequences, roughly 8.2% being singletons. The sequence derives from a man between 18 and 35 years old who received the YFV17D yellow fever vaccine. The sample consisted of CD8+ T cells sorted from PBMCs, taken on the day of the yellow fever booster vaccination.

CDR3 DNA sequence: TGTGCCAGCAGCCTAGGCAGGGGACAGGGAACCTACGAGCAGTACTTC. This gives the protein CASSLGRGQGTYEQYF. This chain connects TRBV11-2 to TRBJ2-7; TRBD1 matches 9 bases. Germline CDR1 SGHAT, CDR2 FQNNGV. The junction had 10 bases not matched to a gene; V was cut back by 5 bases and J by 2 bases. This CDR3 contains 16 residues.